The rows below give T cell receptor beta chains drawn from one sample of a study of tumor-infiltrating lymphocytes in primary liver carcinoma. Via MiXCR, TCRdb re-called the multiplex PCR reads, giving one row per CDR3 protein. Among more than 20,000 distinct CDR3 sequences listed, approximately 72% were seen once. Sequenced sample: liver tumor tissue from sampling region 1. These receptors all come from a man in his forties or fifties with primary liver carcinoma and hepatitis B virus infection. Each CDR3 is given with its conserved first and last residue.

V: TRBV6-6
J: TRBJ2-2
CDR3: CARSPLVGLAGPANTGELFF

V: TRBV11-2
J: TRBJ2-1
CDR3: CASSLGGTWNEQFF

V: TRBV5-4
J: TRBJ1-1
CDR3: CASRSDGGTEAFF

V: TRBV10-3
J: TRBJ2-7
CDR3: CVTTKRSGLAGGFSYEQYF

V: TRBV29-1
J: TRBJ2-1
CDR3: CTVGLVPPYNEQFF

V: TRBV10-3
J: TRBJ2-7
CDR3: CAISEGLADRRNEQYF

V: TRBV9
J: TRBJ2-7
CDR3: CASSVGTGIYEQYF

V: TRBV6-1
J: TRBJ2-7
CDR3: CVSKVGQGITKEYF

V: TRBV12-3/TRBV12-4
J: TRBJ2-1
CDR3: CASSFRRGPDEQIF

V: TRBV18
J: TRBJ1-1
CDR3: CASSPPSRGSNTEAFF

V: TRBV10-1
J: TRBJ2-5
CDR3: CLSSHTRAGETQCF

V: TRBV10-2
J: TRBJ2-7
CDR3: CASSEPNRNYEQYF

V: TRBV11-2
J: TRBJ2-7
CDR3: CASSFGVVSKQYF

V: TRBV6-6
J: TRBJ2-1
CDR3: CASNTNVRDNEQFF

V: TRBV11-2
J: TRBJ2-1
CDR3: CASSLDVRFSGTLYIGQFF

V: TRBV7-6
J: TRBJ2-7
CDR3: CASSPILRDFYVRYF

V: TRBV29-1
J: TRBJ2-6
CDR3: CSVRVPGANALTF

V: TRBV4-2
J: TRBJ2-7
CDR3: CASSGKPGLAGGAHRQYF

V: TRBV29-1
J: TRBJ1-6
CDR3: CSVPRVGQGVSPLHF

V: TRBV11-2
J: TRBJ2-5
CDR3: CAASLTAGGPGETQYF

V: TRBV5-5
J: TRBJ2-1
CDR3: CISNSGQGSYNEQFF

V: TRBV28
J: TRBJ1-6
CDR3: CANGTGPAYNSPLHF

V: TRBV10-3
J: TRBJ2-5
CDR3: CAVSPDRAQETQYF

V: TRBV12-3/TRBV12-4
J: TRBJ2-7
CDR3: CVSSTEQGKQYF

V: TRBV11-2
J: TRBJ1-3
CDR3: CASSLLGASSGNTIYF

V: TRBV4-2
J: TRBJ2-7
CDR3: CANNQVASGVSYEQYF

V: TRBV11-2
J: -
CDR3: CASSLELLAGMNEQYF

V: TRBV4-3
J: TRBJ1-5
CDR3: CTSSQEPSQPQHF

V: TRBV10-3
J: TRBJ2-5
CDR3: CAMSPGRAQETQYF

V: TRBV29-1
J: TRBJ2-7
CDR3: CSVGVAGLFEQYF

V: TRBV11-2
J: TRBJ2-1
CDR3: CASSSYRLASEQFF

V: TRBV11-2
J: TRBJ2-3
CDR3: CASNLIITDTQYF

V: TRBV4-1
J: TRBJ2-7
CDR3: CASSPDRRFEQYF

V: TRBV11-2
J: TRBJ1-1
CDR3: CASSLMSTGKLVGEALF

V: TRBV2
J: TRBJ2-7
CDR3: CASRENRAVSYDQYF

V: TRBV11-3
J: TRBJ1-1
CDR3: CASSLGTGTGDTEAFF

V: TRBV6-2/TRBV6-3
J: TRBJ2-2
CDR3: CVRSYSIGTNTGELFF

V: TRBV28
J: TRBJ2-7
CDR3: CASSQTGGPYDQYF

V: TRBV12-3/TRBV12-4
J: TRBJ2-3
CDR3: CASSATDTQYF

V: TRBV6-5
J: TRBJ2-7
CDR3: CASRALTSGRPTYDQYF

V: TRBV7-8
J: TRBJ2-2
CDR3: CASRSLVTNTGELFF

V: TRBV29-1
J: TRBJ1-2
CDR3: CSVVFRRDSAGYTF

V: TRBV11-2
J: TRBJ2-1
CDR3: CTSSPFSSGKVGEQFF

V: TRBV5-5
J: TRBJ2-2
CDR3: CASVIQDTGELFF

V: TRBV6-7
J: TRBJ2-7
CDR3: CASNYSESSYEQYF

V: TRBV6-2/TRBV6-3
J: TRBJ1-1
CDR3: CASRIFDRGQKEAFF

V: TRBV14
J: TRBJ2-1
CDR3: CASSRSTGAGSYNEQFF

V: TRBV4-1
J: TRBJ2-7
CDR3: CANSPGRLYEQYF